Listed below are T cell receptor beta chains from one sample, sequenced in a study of cytomegalovirus exposure and HLA in healthy donors. Clones were read by immunoSEQ multiplex PCR, and TCRdb kept only the in-frame ones, dropping some. This table has over 120,000 clones, roughly 79% appearing once. The sequenced sample was PBMCs. The origin of the receptors is a woman in her sixties or seventies in good health and CMV-seropositive. Each CDR3 is given with its conserved first and last residue. A D gene is named only where the DNA matches it firmly. Expanded clones are given a class, and other clones once, few, many or no size at all.

TRBV5-1	TRBJ1-3	.	.	TGCGCCAGCAGCTTAGTGGAGGGAAACACCATATATTTT	CASSLVEGNTIYF
TRBV4-3	TRBJ1-1	TRBD1	.	TGCGCCAGCAGCGGGAGCACAGGGGCCGGATTCGAAGCTTTCTTT	CASSGSTGAGFEAFF
TRBV27	TRBJ1-5	.	.	TGTGCCAGCACCCCGCTTGGAGGCAATCAGCCCCAGCATTTT	CASTPLGGNQPQHF
TRBV7-8	TRBJ2-7	.	few	TGTGCCAGCAGCCCCCCGGCGGTTCCCTCCTACGAGCAGTACTTC	CASSPPAVPSYEQYF
TRBV28	TRBJ1-1	.	.	TGTGCCAGCAGTTTATACCTACAGGAGAACACTGAAGCTTTCTTT	CASSLYLQENTEAFF
TRBV4-2	TRBJ1-4	.	.	TGTGCCAGCAGCCAAGAAGGGAGCAGACTTAATGAAAAACTGTTTTTT	CASSQEGSRLNEKLFF
TRBV19	TRBJ2-4	TRBD2	.	TGTGCCAGTAGTATGGGGATAGCGGGAATATTGGCCAAAAACATTCAGTACTTC	CASSMGIAGILAKNIQYF
TRBV2	TRBJ1-5	.	.	TGTGCCAGCAGCACAGGGAGCCAGCCCCAGCATTTT	CASSTGSQPQHF
TRBV4-3	TRBJ2-7	TRBD2	.	TGCGCCAGCAGCCAAGATTGGACTAGCGGGAACTCCTACGAGCAGTACTTC	CASSQDWTSGNSYEQYF
TRBV5-1	TRBJ1-1	.	.	TGCGCCAGCAGCTCGCGCGAGGGGAACACTGAAGCTTTCTTT	CASSSREGNTEAFF
TRBV5-4	TRBJ2-1	TRBD2	.	TGTGCCAGCTCTCCTCTGGGGACCGGGACTAGATCGATCAATGAGCAGTTCTTC	CASSPLGTGTRSINEQFF
TRBV6-6	TRBJ1-1	.	many	TGTGCCAGCAGTTCGGACATTAACACTGAAGCTTTCTTT	CASSSDINTEAFF
TRBV18	TRBJ2-5	TRBD2	.	TGTGCCAGCTCAAACCCCTGGACTAGGGCGGTCGAGACCCAGTACTTC	CASSNPWTRAVETQYF
TRBV6-6	TRBJ2-7	TRBD1	.	TGTGCCAGCAGTTACGGGACAGCCTCCTACGAGCAGTACTTC	CASSYGTASYEQYF
TRBV28	TRBJ2-5	TRBD1	.	TGTGCCAGCAGTTCCTGGACAGGGGGGCCCGGGGAGACCCAGTACTTC	CASSSWTGGPGETQYF
TRBV27	TRBJ2-1	.	.	TGTGCCAGCAGTTGGGGACTGAACAATGAGCAGTTCTTC	CASSWGLNNEQFF
TRBV7-9	TRBJ2-3	TRBD2	.	TGTGCCAGCAGCTCGACTAGCGGGGATACAGATACGCAGTATTTT	CASSSTSGDTDTQYF
TRBV6-6	TRBJ2-1	.	.	TGTGCCAGCAGTATTCAGGGGGAGCAGTTCTTC	CASSIQGEQFF
TRBV7-6	TRBJ2-2	.	few	TGTGCCAGCTCTTTGGGGGCGGACACCGGGGAGCTGTTTTTT	CASSLGADTGELFF
TRBV18	TRBJ2-1	TRBD2	.	TGTGCCAGCTCTCCTAGCGGGACATTTCGGGATGAGCAGTTCTTC	CASSPSGTFRDEQFF
TRBV4-1	TRBJ2-3	.	.	TGCGCCAGCAGCCAAGAGGGTAGCGCCCTTCGCACAGATACGCAGTATTTT	CASSQEGSALRTDTQYF
TRBV6-5	TRBJ2-4	TRBD1	.	TGTGCCAGCAGCGGGACCGGGACAGGGGGAGACATTCAGTACTTC	CASSGTGTGGDIQYF
TRBV7-2	TRBJ2-3	TRBD2	once	TGTGCCAGCAGCTTAGGTCTAGCGGGAGGACTTAGGGCAGATACGCAGTATTTT	CASSLGLAGGLRADTQYF
TRBV28	TRBJ2-7	TRBD1	.	TGTGCCAGCAGCCACGCGATCTCGGACAGGATCGACCCTGCGCAGTACTTC	CASSHAISDRIDPAQYF
TRBV18	TRBJ2-7	TRBD2	.	TGTGCCAGCTCACCAATAGCGGGAGGGCCGTACGAGCAGTACTTC	CASSPIAGGPYEQYF
TRBV6-4	TRBJ1-1	TRBD1	.	TGTGCCAGCACCACGGGACAGGTTTGGATGAACACTGAAGCTTTCTTT	CASTTGQVWMNTEAFF
TRBV5-1	TRBJ2-7	TRBD2	.	TGCGCCAGCAGCTTGGGGGCTAGCGGGAGCTACGAGCAGTACTTC	CASSLGASGSYEQYF
TRBV19	TRBJ2-1	TRBD1	once	TGTGCCAGTAGTATAGGGACAGGGGGCTACAATGAGCAGTTCTTC	CASSIGTGGYNEQFF
TRBV19	TRBJ2-1	.	.	TGTGCCAGTAGTAGTCTAGCCGGGAACACCTACAATGAGCAGTTCTTC	CASSSLAGNTYNEQFF
TRBV19	TRBJ1-5	.	.	TGTGCCAGTAACATTGGGGCCCAGCCCCAGCATTTT	CASNIGAQPQHF
TRBV11-1	TRBJ1-1	.	.	TGTGCCAGCAGCTTCCCTACAGGGAGCACTGAAGCTTTCTTT	CASSFPTGSTEAFF
TRBV6-5	TRBJ1-6	.	.	TGTGCCAGCACCGACCGCCGGGTTCATACACCCCTCCACTTT	CASTDRRVHTPLHF
TRBV30	TRBJ2-2	TRBD2	.	TGTGCCTGGAGTAGACCGGGACTAGCCTCCGGGGAGCTGTTTTTT	CAWSRPGLASGELFF
TRBV28	TRBJ2-7	TRBD2	few	TGTGCCAGCAGTCCTAGCGGGACCTACGAGCAGTACTTC	CASSPSGTYEQYF
TRBV29-1	TRBJ2-5	TRBD1	.	TGCAGCGTTGGGCCTACAGGGGTAGGGGAGACCCAGTACTTC	CSVGPTGVGETQYF
TRBV11-2	TRBJ2-3	TRBD2	.	TGTGCCAGCAGTCTCGCACTAGCGGCCACAGATACGCAGTATTTT	CASSLALAATDTQYF
TRBV30	TRBJ2-7	TRBD2	.	TGTGCCTGGAACGGGGGGACCGGCCGGCTCGAGCAGTACTTC	CAWNGGTGRLEQYF
TRBV6-5	TRBJ2-5	TRBD1	.	TGTGCCAGCAGTTACTCCCGACAGGGGGCCGGAGAGACCCAGTACTTC	CASSYSRQGAGETQYF
TRBV2	TRBJ2-2	.	.	TGTGCCAGCAGCTCAGGGTCGGGTGGGGAGCTGTTTTTT	CASSSGSGGELFF
TRBV4-3	TRBJ2-1	.	.	TGCGCCAGCAGCCAGGGGCGCGGAGACTACAATGAGCAGTTCTTC	CASSQGRGDYNEQFF
TRBV6-1	TRBJ1-2	.	.	TGTGCCAGCAGTGACGGGACGGGGGACCGGAATGGCTACACCTTC	CASSDGTGDRNGYTF
TRBV14	TRBJ2-6	TRBD1	.	TGTGCCAGCAGCCCCGGACAGGGGTGGTACTCTGGGGCCAACGTCCTGACTTTC	CASSPGQGWYSGANVLTF
TRBV29-1	TRBJ2-7	TRBD1	.	TGCAGCGTTATCGGACAGGAGAATAGGGTTAACGAGCAGTACTTC	CSVIGQENRVNEQYF
TRBV28	TRBJ1-1	TRBD1	.	TGTGCCAGCAGTTTTACGGGACAGGGGACGTGGAACACTGAAGCTTTCTTT	CASSFTGQGTWNTEAFF
TRBV1	TRBJ2-3	.	.	TGCACCAGCAGCCAAAAGACTAGCGGGAGATGCCCAGATACGCAGTATTTT	CTSSQKTSGRCPDTQYF
TRBV7-9	TRBJ1-2	.	.	TGTGCCAGCAGCTTGGGGTCGACAGTGAGTAACTATGGCTACACCTTC	CASSLGSTVSNYGYTF
TRBV13	TRBJ1-1	.	.	TGTGCCAGCAGCTCAACAGCTGAAGCTTTCTTT	CASSSTAEAFF
TRBV9	TRBJ2-3	.	.	TGTGCCAGCAGCGGTCCTAGCACAGATACGCAGTATTTT	CASSGPSTDTQYF
TRBV15	TRBJ1-2	.	.	TGTGCCACCAGCAGAGATAAGATCCGGGGGGGCTACACCTTC	CATSRDKIRGGYTF
TRBV4-1	TRBJ1-2	TRBD1	.	TGCGCCAGCAGCCAAGTCACAGGGGCTAACTATGGCTACACCTTC	CASSQVTGANYGYTF